The T cell receptor beta chain described here comes from a study of blood T cell repertoires in COVID-19. Overall study: Acute and convalescent COVID-19 samples came from the United States, Italy and Spain. T cells, B-cell-depleted T cells, or PBMCs supplied cDNA or gDNA.

How the authors handled the data: Reference gene primer amplification in the assay estimated nucleated cell counts. Produced via immunoSEQ multiplex PCR; TCRdb's table is partial and in-frame only. The V and J calls and the clone size are those of that table, but D and trimming were determined from the DNA. Counted here are nearly 110,000 clones, just over 90% occurring once; the ten biggest clones make up roughly 1.2%. The receptor's source is a woman aged 25 to 45 with acute or convalescent COVID-19. The sequenced sample consisted of peripheral blood.

CDR3 sequence reads: CASSYTGLAGGLQETQYF. CDR3 nucleotides: TGTGCCAGCAGTTACACGGGACTAGCGGGGGGCCTCCAAGAGACCCAGTACTTC. The V call is TRBV6-2 or TRBV6-3, the J call TRBJ2-5; 15 bases agree with TRBD2. V shed 2 bases, J shed 1 base, and the junction held 5 bases outside the gene matches. Germline assignment: CDR1 MNHEY and CDR2 SVGEGT. CDR3 size: 18 residues.